Sequencing of this TCR beta chain was carried out in a study of cytomegalovirus exposure and HLA in healthy donors. V was clipped by 1 base and J by 3 bases, with 16 bases between them. The CDR3 consists of 16 residues. The V gene's germline CDR1 is LNHNV and CDR2 YYDKDF (reference sequence). Some clones are missing from TCRdb's copy, which holds only in-frame ones; the method was immunoSEQ multiplex PCR. The sample yields under 400,000 clones, roughly 88% seen once. Input material: PBMCs. This TCR was recovered from a man aged 25 to 40 in good health and CMV-seronegative. V and J are TRBV15 and TRBJ2-7, with D perhaps matching TRBD1 (5 bases). DNA for the CDR3: TGTGCCACCAGCAGAGGTCTGACAGTTTCAAGCTACGAGCAGTACTTC. Encoded protein: CATSRGLTVSSYEQYF.